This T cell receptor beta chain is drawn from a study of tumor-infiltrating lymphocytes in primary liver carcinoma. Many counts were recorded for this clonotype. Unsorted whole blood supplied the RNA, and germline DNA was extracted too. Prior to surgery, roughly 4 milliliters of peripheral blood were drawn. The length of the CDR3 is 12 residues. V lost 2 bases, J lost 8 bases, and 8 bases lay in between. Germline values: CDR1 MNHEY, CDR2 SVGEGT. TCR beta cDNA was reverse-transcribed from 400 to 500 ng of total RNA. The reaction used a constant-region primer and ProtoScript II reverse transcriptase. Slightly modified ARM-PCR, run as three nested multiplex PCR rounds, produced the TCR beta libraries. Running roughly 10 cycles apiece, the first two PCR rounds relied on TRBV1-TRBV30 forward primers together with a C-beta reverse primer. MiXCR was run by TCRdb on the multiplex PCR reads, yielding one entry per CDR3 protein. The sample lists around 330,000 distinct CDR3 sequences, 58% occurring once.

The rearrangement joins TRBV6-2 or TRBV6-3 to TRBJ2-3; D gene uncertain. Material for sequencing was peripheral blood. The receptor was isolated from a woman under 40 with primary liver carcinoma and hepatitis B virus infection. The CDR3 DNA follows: TGTGCCAGCAGTTACGACCCGATTACGCAGTATTTT. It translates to CASSYDPITQYF.